This TCR beta chain was identified in a study of cytomegalovirus exposure and HLA in healthy donors. Study-wide points: In a later analysis, TCR beta V- and J-gene trimming showed a link to a missense DCLRE1C variant. The study recorded around 160 TCR beta chains that were cytomegalovirus-associated.

In regard to this clone: Its antigen is as yet unknown.

V was trimmed by 11 bases and J by 2 bases, leaving 10 bases between them. There are 12 residues in the CDR3. Germline V gene lookup returns CDR1 SNHLY and CDR2 FYNNEI. 13 Jbeta primers and 60 Vbeta primers were used for the PCR. TCRdb's copy holds only in-frame clones and misses some; the assay was immunoSEQ multiplex PCR. The sample includes 200,000 to 250,000 clones, more than 60% of them seen just once. This clonotype originated in a woman aged 60-70 years in good health and CMV-seropositive. V is TRBV2 and J is TRBJ2-1; D remains unclear. Sequencing input: PBMCs. The CDR3 region is CASTTPYNEQFF. CDR3 DNA sequence: TGTGCCTCCACAACCCCCTACAATGAGCAGTTCTTC.